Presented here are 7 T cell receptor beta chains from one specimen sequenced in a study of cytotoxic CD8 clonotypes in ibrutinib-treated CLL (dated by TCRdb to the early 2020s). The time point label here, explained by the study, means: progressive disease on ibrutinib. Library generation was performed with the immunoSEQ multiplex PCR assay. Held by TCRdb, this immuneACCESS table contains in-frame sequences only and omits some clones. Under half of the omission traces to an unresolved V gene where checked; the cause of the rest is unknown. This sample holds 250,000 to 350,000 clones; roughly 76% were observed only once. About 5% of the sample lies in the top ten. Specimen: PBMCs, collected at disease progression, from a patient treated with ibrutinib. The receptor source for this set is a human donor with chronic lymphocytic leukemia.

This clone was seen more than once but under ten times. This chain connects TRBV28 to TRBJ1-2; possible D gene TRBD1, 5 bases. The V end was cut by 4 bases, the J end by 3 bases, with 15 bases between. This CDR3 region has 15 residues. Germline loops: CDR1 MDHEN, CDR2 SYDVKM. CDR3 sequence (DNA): TGTGCCAGCAGTTCCCTCCAGGGCCTATACTATGGCTACACCTTC. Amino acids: CASSSLQGLYYGYTF.

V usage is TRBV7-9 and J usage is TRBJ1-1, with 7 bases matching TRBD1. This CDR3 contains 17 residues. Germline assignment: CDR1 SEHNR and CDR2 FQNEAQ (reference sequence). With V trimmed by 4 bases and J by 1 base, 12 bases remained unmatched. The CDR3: CASSSPPQGQTNTEAFF. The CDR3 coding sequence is TGTGCCAGCAGCTCCCCGCCGCAGGGACAGACGAACACTGAAGCTTTCTTT. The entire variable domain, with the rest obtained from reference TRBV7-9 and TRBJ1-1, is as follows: DTGVSQNPRHKITKRGQNVTFRCDPISEHNRLYWYRQTLGQGPEFLTYFQNEAQLEKSRLLSDRFSAERPKGSFSTLEIQRTEQGDSAMYLCASSSPPQGQTNTEAFFGQGTRLTVV.

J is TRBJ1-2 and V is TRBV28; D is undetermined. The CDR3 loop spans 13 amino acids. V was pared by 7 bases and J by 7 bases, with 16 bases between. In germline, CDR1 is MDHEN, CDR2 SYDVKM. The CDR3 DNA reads TGTGCCAGCACCCTCGAGAGGTTTCGTGGCTACACCTTC. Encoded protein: CASTLERFRGYTF.

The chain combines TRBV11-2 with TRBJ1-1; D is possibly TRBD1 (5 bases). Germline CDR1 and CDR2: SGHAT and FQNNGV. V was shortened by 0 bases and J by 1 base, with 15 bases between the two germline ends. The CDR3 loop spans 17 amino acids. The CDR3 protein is CASSLDRDYKGNTEAFF. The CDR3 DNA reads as TGTGCCAGCAGCTTAGACCGGGACTACAAAGGGAACACTGAAGCTTTCTTT. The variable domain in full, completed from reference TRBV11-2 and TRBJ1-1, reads EAGVAQSPRYKIIEKRQSVAFWCNPISGHATLYWYQQILGQGPKLLIQFQNNGVVDDSQLPKDRFSAERLKGVDSTLKIQPAKLEDSAVYLCASSLDRDYKGNTEAFFGQGTRLTVV.

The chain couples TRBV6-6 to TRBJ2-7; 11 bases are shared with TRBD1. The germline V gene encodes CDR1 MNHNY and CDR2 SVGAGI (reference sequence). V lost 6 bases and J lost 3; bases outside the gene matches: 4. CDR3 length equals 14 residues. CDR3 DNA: TGTGCCAGCAGCCTAGGGACAGGGGGCTACGAGCAGTACTTC. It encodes CASSLGTGGYEQYF.

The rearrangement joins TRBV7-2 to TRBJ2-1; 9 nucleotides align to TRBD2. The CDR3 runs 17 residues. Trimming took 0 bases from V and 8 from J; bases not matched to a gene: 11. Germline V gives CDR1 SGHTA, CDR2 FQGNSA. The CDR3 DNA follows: TGTGCCAGCAGCTTAGCTGGGGCGGGAGGGCCGGGCTATGAGCAGTTCTTC. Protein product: CASSLAGAGGPGYEQFF.

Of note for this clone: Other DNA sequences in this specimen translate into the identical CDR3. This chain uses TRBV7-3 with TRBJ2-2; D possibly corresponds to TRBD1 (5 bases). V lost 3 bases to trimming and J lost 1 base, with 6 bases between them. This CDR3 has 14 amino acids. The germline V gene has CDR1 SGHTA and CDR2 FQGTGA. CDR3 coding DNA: TGTGCCAGCAGCTTGGGGCTGAACACCGGGGAGCTGTTTTTT. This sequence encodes CASSLGLNTGELFF.